The clone carrying this T cell receptor (beta chain) was seen a handful of times. Antigen unknown. These data belong to a study of cytomegalovirus exposure and HLA in healthy donors. Study findings and constraints: Presence/absence analyses assumed roughly uniform sequencing depth across donors, which may not hold. In a later analysis, a missense DCLRE1C variant was linked to TCR beta V- and J-gene trimming.

Unrecorded immune exposures were likely, despite nominal health at sampling. PCR was performed using 60 Vbeta and 13 Jbeta primers. In the authors' workflow: About 11 million of 65 million to 95 million unique TCR beta chains were shared, per a later count. Method: immunoSEQ multiplex PCR; TCRdb's copy keeps in-frame clones and lacks some. Clone size and the V and J calls come from that table; the DNA yielded D and trimming. This sample has 80,000 or so clones, with approximately 62% found just once. Germline V gene sequence: CDR1 MNHEY, CDR2 SMNVEV (reference sequence). CDR3 size: 15 residues. Germline trimming cut 5 bases from V and 5 bases from J; bases unmatched to any gene: 6.

The chain employs TRBV27 and TRBJ1-6; 7 bases map to TRBD1. Sequencing used PBMCs. This TCR came from a male donor in good health and CMV-seropositive. CDR3 DNA sequence: TGTGCCAGCAGTCCCCGACAGGGAAATAATTCACCCCTCCACTTT. This codes for CASSPRQGNNSPLHF.